The 11 T cell receptor beta chains reported below all come from one sample, sequenced in a study of hypomethylating agent response in myelodysplastic syndrome. Profiling relied on immunoSEQ multiplex PCR, and the TCRdb table lists in-frame clones only, not all of them. The sample carries approximately 11,000 clones, approximately 86% recorded once. This specimen consisted of bone marrow, obtained before or after starting hypomethylating agent treatment for myelodysplastic syndrome (not recorded which). These receptor sequences come from a human donor with myelodysplastic syndrome.

On this clone: A read error may account for a junction end that differs from germline. CDR3: CASNQATGASEQFF. The CDR3 DNA follows: TGTGCCAGCAACCAAGCAACGGGGGCGAGTGAGCAGTTCTTC. The rearrangement links TRBV4-2 to TRBJ2-1; D tentatively fits TRBD1 or TRBD2 (6 bases each). The CDR3 length is 14 residues. Germline CDR1 LGHNA, CDR2 YNFKEQ.

The sample holds a few counts of this clone. V usage is TRBV19 and J usage is TRBJ2-7; a weak D match, TRBD2 (6 bases). The ends were cut back, 8 bases at V and 4 bases at J, with 12 bases in the middle. From germline, CDR1 is LNHDA and CDR2 SQIVND (reference sequence). This CDR3 has 12 amino acids. The CDR3 loop is CASGRGEYEQYF. The DNA for the CDR3 is TGTGCCAGTGGGCGGGGTGAGTACGAGCAGTACTTC.

The chain couples TRBV10-1 to TRBJ2-1; 8 bases are a match to TRBD2. Germline loops: CDR1 WNHNN, CDR2 SYGVQD (reference sequence). V shed 0 bases and J 6 bases; nucleotides not matched to a gene: 4. This CDR3 contains 15 residues. In DNA, the CDR3 is TGCGCCAGCAGTGAGTCGCAGCGGGAGCGCAATGAGCAGTTCTTC. Translating it yields CASSESQRERNEQFF.

The gene calls are TRBV7-9 and TRBJ1-2; no definite D call. V was trimmed by 0 bases and J by 0 bases, leaving 2 bases between them. Germline lookup yields CDR1 SEHNR and CDR2 FQNEAQ (reference sequence). The CDR3 runs to 13 residues. The CDR3 loop is CASSLAANYGYTF. DNA for the CDR3: TGTGCCAGCAGCTTAGCAGCTAACTATGGCTACACCTTC.

This clone was observed a single time. The chain combines TRBV5-1 with TRBJ2-1, with 8 bases identical to TRBD2. Germline V gene sequence: CDR1 SGHRS, CDR2 YFSETQ. This CDR3 contains 15 residues. V gave up 3 bases and J gave up 0 bases; unmatched junction bases: 2. CDR3 in DNA: TGCGCCAGCAGCTCCGGGACTAGCTCCTACAATGAGCAGTTCTTC. It yields the protein CASSSGTSSYNEQFF.

The rearrangement uses TRBV7-2 and TRBJ2-1, with 14 bases aligning to TRBD2. Germline V CDR1 and CDR2: SGHTA, FQGNSA. The CDR3 is made up of 18 amino acids. With V trimmed by 6 bases and J by 7 bases, 14 bases remained unmatched. In DNA form, the CDR3 reads TGTGCCAGCAGGGTCCGAAGACTAGCGGGAGGGCCCGGAAATGAGCAGTTCTTC. Amino acids: CASRVRRLAGGPGNEQFF.

This chain links TRBV19 with TRBJ1-2, with a possible D match to TRBD1 (5 bases). This CDR3 contains 13 residues. Trimming removed 5 bases from V and 4 bases from J, with 11 bases in between. Looked up from germline, CDR1 is LNHDA and CDR2 is SQIVND (reference sequence). The CDR3: CASSSTAPYGYTF. In nucleotides, the CDR3 is TGTGCCAGTAGTTCGACAGCTCCCTATGGCTACACCTTC. The whole variable domain, filled in from reference TRBV19 and TRBJ1-2, reads DGGITQSPKYLFRKEGQNVTLSCEQNLNHDAMYWYRQDPGQGLRLIYYSQIVNDFQKGDIAEGYSVSREKKESFPLTVTSAQKNPTAFYLCASSSTAPYGYTFGSGTRLTVV.

There are a few counts of this clone. The V gene is TRBV2, the J gene TRBJ2-7; D remains unclear. The ends were cut back, 7 bases at V and 1 base at J, with 14 bases in the middle. Per the germline V gene, CDR1 is SNHLY and CDR2 is FYNNEI. The CDR3 covers 14 residues. CDR3 nucleotides: TGTGCCAGCACGGTAGCTTACGCTTCCTACGAGCAGTACTTC. Translation gives CASTVAYASYEQYF.

V is TRBV7-9 and J is TRBJ2-7, with 7 bases that match TRBD1. This CDR3 contains 15 residues. V shed 3 bases and J 2 bases; nucleotides not matched to a gene: 7. Germline V lookup: CDR1 SEHNR, CDR2 FQNEAQ (reference sequence). DNA of the CDR3: TGTGCCAGCAGCTTCGTGACAGGGAAGGCCTACGAGCAGTACTTC. This gives the protein CASSFVTGKAYEQYF.

The chain recombines TRBV18 with TRBJ2-2; tentatively, D is TRBD1 (6 bases). The CDR3 is made up of 13 amino acids. Germline V gives CDR1 KGHSH, CDR2 LQKENI. Trimming stripped 3 bases from V and 7 bases from J, with 9 bases between. This chain's CDR3 is CASSPRDNGELFF. The CDR3 nucleotides read TGTGCCAGCTCACCCCGGGACAACGGGGAGCTGTTTTTT.

The CDR3 nucleotides are TGTGCCTGGAGTCAAGGGAGGGGAAACACCATATATTTT. Amino acid sequence: CAWSQGRGNTIYF. The J gene is TRBJ1-3, the V gene TRBV30; D is undetermined. The CDR3 loop spans 13 amino acids. From germline, CDR1 is GTSNPN and CDR2 SVGIG (reference sequence). Trimming left V 2 bases short and J 4 bases short, with 9 bases between.